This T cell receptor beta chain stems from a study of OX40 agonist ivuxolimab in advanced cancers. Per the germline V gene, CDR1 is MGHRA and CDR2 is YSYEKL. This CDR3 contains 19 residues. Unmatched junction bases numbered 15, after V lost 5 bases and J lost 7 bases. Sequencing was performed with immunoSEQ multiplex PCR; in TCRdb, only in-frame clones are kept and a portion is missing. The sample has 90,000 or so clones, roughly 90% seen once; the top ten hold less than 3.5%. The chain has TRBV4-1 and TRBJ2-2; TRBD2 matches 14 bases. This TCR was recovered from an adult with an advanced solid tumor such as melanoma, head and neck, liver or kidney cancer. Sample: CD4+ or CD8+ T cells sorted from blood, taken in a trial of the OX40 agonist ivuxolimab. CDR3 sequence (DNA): TGCGCCAGCAGCGTTGCCGGGACTAGCGGGAGAATGGGCTACGGGGAGCTGTTTTTT. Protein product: CASSVAGTSGRMGYGELFF.